These T cell receptor beta chains were read from a single sample in a study of T cell responses to AZD1222 COVID-19 vaccine. The data were produced by immunoSEQ multiplex PCR, yet TCRdb's version contains in-frame clones alone and is incomplete. The sample gives about 140,000 clones, roughly 93% of which show up once; 12% is in the top ten. The sequencing used peripheral blood, collected after recovery from COVID-19. The receptors come from an adult who had recovered from COVID-19. Each CDR3 is given with its conserved first and last residue. A D gene is named only where the DNA matches it firmly. Only part of the rows carry a size: once, few, many, or a class if the clone is expanded.

clone size,J gene,D gene,CDR3 length,V gene,CDR3 DNA,CDR3 protein
.,TRBJ2-1,.,14,TRBV6-5,TGTGCCAGCAGGGTTTCGGAATCCTACAATGAGCAGTTCTTC,CASRVSESYNEQFF
.,TRBJ2-7,.,13,TRBV12-3/TRBV12-4,TGTGCCAGCAGTTTGTCAAGGGGCAACGAGCAGTACTTC,CASSLSRGNEQYF
.,TRBJ1-6,TRBD1,15,TRBV15,TGTGCCACCAGCAGAGCTGGGACAGGGAATTCACCCCTCCACTTT,CATSRAGTGNSPLHF
.,TRBJ2-3,.,15,TRBV3-1/TRBV3-2,TGTGCCAGCAGCCCCAGCGGGCTTCGCACAGATACGCAGTATTTT,CASSPSGLRTDTQYF
.,TRBJ2-3,TRBD1,14,TRBV19,TGTGCCAGTAGTTCAGGGGGCGAGACAGATACGCAGTATTTT,CASSSGGETDTQYF
.,TRBJ2-5,TRBD1,14,TRBV19,TGTGCCAGTAGAGCAGGGGGCGCTGAGAAGACCCAGTACTTC,CASRAGGAEKTQYF
.,TRBJ2-1,TRBD2,16,TRBV7-9,TGTGCCAGCAGCCCCCGGACTAGCGGCTCCTACAATGAGCAGTTCTTC,CASSPRTSGSYNEQFF
.,TRBJ1-3,.,15,TRBV28,TGTGCCAGCAGTTGGGGCAGGAATCAGGGAAACACCATATATTTT,CASSWGRNQGNTIYF
.,TRBJ2-1,TRBD2,15,TRBV5-4,TGTGCCAGCACTCTAGCGGGAGCCTCCTACAATGAGCAGTTCTTC,CASTLAGASYNEQFF
.,TRBJ2-1,TRBD2,16,TRBV5-8,TGTGCCAGCAGCCCCAAACTAGCGGGAGGAGGCTATGAGCAGTTCTTC,CASSPKLAGGGYEQFF
.,TRBJ2-3,.,16,TRBV21-1,TGTGCCAGTACTTCTTGCCGGGACTACCGCACAGATACGCAGTATTTT,CASTSCRDYRTDTQYF
.,TRBJ2-3,TRBD1,15,TRBV5-6,TGTGCCAGCAGAGTTTCGGGACAGGGGGTCCCTACGCAGTATTTT,CASRVSGQGVPTQYF
.,TRBJ2-1,TRBD2,14,TRBV5-8,TGTGCCGTCCGGGTGTTGGCGGGAGTTGGTGAGCAGTTCTTC,CAVRVLAGVGEQFF
.,TRBJ2-7,.,13,TRBV2,TGTGCCAGCACAGAGACGCCCTCCTACGAGCAGTACTTC,CASTETPSYEQYF
.,TRBJ2-2,TRBD1,16,TRBV7-6,TGTGCCAGCAGCTGGACAGGGGGCTGGAACACCGGGGAGCTGTTTTTT,CASSWTGGWNTGELFF
.,TRBJ1-1,.,16,TRBV28,TGTGCCAGCTATATGGGGGCAGTGTCCCTGAACACTGAAGCTTTCTTT,CASYMGAVSLNTEAFF
.,TRBJ2-7,.,11,TRBV7-9,TGTGCCAGCAGCTCGGAGGATGCACGGTACTTC,CASSSEDARYF
.,TRBJ2-5,.,13,TRBV6-4,TGTGCCAGCAGTGTCGGTGTGGGAGAGACCCAGTACTTC,CASSVGVGETQYF
.,TRBJ2-5,.,13,TRBV4-1,TGCGCCAGCAGCCAAGCCCTGCAAGAGACCCAGTACTTC,CASSQALQETQYF
once,TRBJ1-3,.,12,TRBV11-2,TGTGCCAGCAGCCTCTCTGGAAACACCATATATTTT,CASSLSGNTIYF
.,TRBJ2-2,.,15,TRBV27,TGTGCCAGCAGTCCATCCCGTCGCGGCACCGGGGAGCTGTTTTTT,CASSPSRRGTGELFF
.,TRBJ2-1,TRBD2,17,TRBV11-3,TGTGCCAGCAGCTCCGGGACTAGCGGGAGAATAGACAATGAGCAGTTCTTC,CASSSGTSGRIDNEQFF
.,TRBJ2-1,.,12,TRBV29-1,TGCAGCGTTGGGTGGTCCAGCAATGAGCAGTTCTTC,CSVGWSSNEQFF
.,TRBJ2-3,.,14,TRBV10-2,TGCGCCAGCAGTGAGACCAGGACCGGAGATACGCAGTATTTT,CASSETRTGDTQYF
few,TRBJ2-7,TRBD1,13,TRBV2,TGTGCCAGCAGGGGACCGGGACAGGTGGGCTGGCACTTC,CASRGPGQVGWHF
.,TRBJ1-1,.,14,TRBV29-1,TGCAGCGTTGATGGCAGTGAGGTGAACACTGAAGCTTTCTTT,CSVDGSEVNTEAFF
.,TRBJ1-5,.,15,TRBV9,TGTGCCAGCAGCCGGACCGGCGAGGACAATCAGCCCCAGCATTTT,CASSRTGEDNQPQHF
.,TRBJ2-7,.,13,TRBV7-9,TGTGCCAGCAGCCGGGACCCCTTCTACGAGCAGTACTTC,CASSRDPFYEQYF
.,TRBJ2-5,TRBD2,14,TRBV27,TGTGCCAGCAGTTTGGGGGGGAATCAAGAGACCCAGTACTTC,CASSLGGNQETQYF
.,TRBJ2-5,.,16,TRBV6-1,TGTGCCAGCAGGGAACAGGGATCTGGGAACCAAGAGACCCAGTACTTC,CASREQGSGNQETQYF
.,TRBJ2-6,TRBD2,20,TRBV10-3,TGTGCCATCAGTGCGACTATCGGACTAGCGGGAGAAACTGGGGCCAACGTCCTGACTTTC,CAISATIGLAGETGANVLTF
.,TRBJ2-5,TRBD2,16,TRBV15,TGTGCCACCAGCAGAGATCTAGCGGCGGCGGGAGAGACCCAGTACTTC,CATSRDLAAAGETQYF
.,TRBJ2-7,TRBD2,16,TRBV5-8,TGTGCCAGCAGCAGGGGAGTAGCGGGAGTAGTAAACGAGCAGTACTTC,CASSRGVAGVVNEQYF
.,TRBJ2-1,TRBD2,16,TRBV24-1,TGTGCCACCAGTGACCTCCCAGCGGGAGGGAACAATGAGCAGTTCTTC,CATSDLPAGGNNEQFF
.,TRBJ2-1,TRBD2,14,TRBV11-2,TGTGCCAGCAGAACTAGCGGAGCCCCGTTTGAGCAGTTCTTC,CASRTSGAPFEQFF
once,TRBJ1-2,.,13,TRBV29-1,TGCAGCGTTGAAGATACAGTCCTCTATGGCTACACCTTC,CSVEDTVLYGYTF
.,TRBJ2-7,.,14,TRBV5-6,TGTGCCAGCAGCCCTAAGACTAGGCCCTACGAGCAGTACTTC,CASSPKTRPYEQYF
.,TRBJ1-4,TRBD1,14,TRBV5-1,TGCGCCAGCAGCGACAGGGCAACTAATGAAAAACTGTTTTTT,CASSDRATNEKLFF
.,TRBJ2-1,TRBD2,15,TRBV5-1,TGCGCCAGCAGCCGGGAGGGCGGTCTCCTCAATGAGCAGTTCTTC,CASSREGGLLNEQFF
.,TRBJ2-7,.,11,TRBV27,TGTGCCAGCAAGAACGGGGACGAGCAGTACTTC,CASKNGDEQYF
.,TRBJ2-2,.,13,TRBV6-4,TGTGCCAGCAGTGCCACTAATGCCGGGGAGCTGTTTTTT,CASSATNAGELFF
.,TRBJ2-2,.,11,TRBV20-1,TGCAGTGCGAGTAGCACCGGGGAGCTGTTTTTT,CSASSTGELFF
.,TRBJ1-2,TRBD1,16,TRBV5-4,TGTGCCAGCAGCCCAACTCCCGGGACAGCTAACTATGGCTACACCTTC,CASSPTPGTANYGYTF
once,TRBJ1-2,.,16,TRBV5-4,TGTGCCAGCAGCTTGGCGGCGGGCAGGGTGGACTATGGCTACACCTTC,CASSLAAGRVDYGYTF
.,TRBJ1-4,TRBD1,16,TRBV7-9,TGTGCCAGCAGCCAGGGGACAGCTGCAACTAATGAAAAACTGTTTTTT,CASSQGTAATNEKLFF
.,TRBJ1-2,.,16,TRBV6-5,TGTGCCAGCAGTTACTCTCGCGACCGACATTACTATGGCTACACCTTC,CASSYSRDRHYYGYTF
.,TRBJ2-7,.,11,TRBV6-2/TRBV6-3,TGTGCCAGCAGCCCGTCCTACGAGCAGTACTTC,CASSPSYEQYF
.,TRBJ1-5,TRBD1,18,TRBV28,TGTGCCAGCAATCACAAGAGGTGGACAGGGTATTTCGTTCAGCCCCAGCATTTT,CASNHKRWTGYFVQPQHF